The 30 T cell receptor beta chains below were found in one sample sequenced in a study of cytomegalovirus exposure and HLA in healthy donors. TCRdb's copy holds only in-frame clones and misses some; the assay was immunoSEQ multiplex PCR. The sample contains about 180,000 clones, 75% to 90% of which appear only once. The sample was PBMCs. The receptors were sampled from a man between 18 and 35 years old in good health and CMV-seropositive.

The rearrangement uses TRBV5-1 and TRBJ2-3; D may be TRBD1 (5 bases). The V gene lost 2 bases and the J gene lost 1 base, with 11 bases spanning the gap. Germline lookup yields CDR1 SGHRS and CDR2 YFSETQ. This CDR3 has 15 residues. CDR3 residues: CASSLQARGTDTQYF. The CDR3 DNA reads as TGCGCCAGCAGCTTACAGGCTAGGGGCACAGATACGCAGTATTTT.

The chain carries TRBV5-5 and TRBJ1-6, with 11 nucleotides matching TRBD1. V shed 5 bases and J 8 bases; nucleotides not matched to a gene: 3. The germline V gene has CDR1 SGHKS and CDR2 YYEKEE (reference sequence). CDR3 length equals 14 residues. This CDR3 is CASSEGQGDSPLHF. Here the CDR3 DNA reads TGTGCCAGCAGTGAGGGACAGGGGGATTCACCCCTCCACTTT.

The chain has TRBV7-7 and TRBJ2-7; perhaps TRBD2 as D (6 bases). This CDR3 region has 13 residues. Trimming left V 3 bases short and J 5 bases short, with 11 bases between. Germline CDR1 is SSHAT and CDR2 is FNYEAQ (reference sequence). The CDR3 nucleotides are TGTGCCAGCAGCTTGGCGGAGGGAGACGAGCAGTACTTC. Its protein is CASSLAEGDEQYF.

The CDR3 loop is CASSSRGLHGLDTEAFF. The CDR3, as DNA: TGTGCCAGCAGCTCCCGGGGGTTACACGGGCTCGACACTGAAGCTTTCTTT. The rearrangement uses TRBV14 and TRBJ1-1, with a tentative D call TRBD1 (5 bases). CDR1 is SGHDN and CDR2 is FVKESK in the germline V gene. This CDR3 region has 17 residues. Trimming removed 5 bases from V and 3 bases from J, with 22 bases in between.

The V call is TRBV5-1, the J call TRBJ1-4; D is perhaps TRBD1 (5 bases). Trimming cost V 1 base and J 2 bases, with 9 bases left between them. CDR1 is SGHRS, CDR2 YFSETQ, per germline. The length of the CDR3 is 15 residues. CDR3 protein: CASSLRGGTNEKLFF. DNA of the CDR3: TGCGCCAGCAGCTTGAGGGGAGGCACTAATGAAAAACTGTTTTTT.

The chain carries TRBV30 and TRBJ2-7; no clear D gene. CDR3 length equals 12 residues. V lost 0 bases, J lost 6 bases, and 9 bases lay in between. CDR1 is GTSNPN and CDR2 is SVGIG in the germline V gene (reference sequence). CDR3 nucleotide sequence: TGTGCCTGGAGTGTACAGCCTCCCGAGCAGTACTTC. It encodes CAWSVQPPEQYF.

V usage is TRBV5-6 and J usage is TRBJ2-1; tentatively, D is TRBD2 (6 bases). Trimming removed 3 bases at V and 10 bases at J, with 14 bases between. The CDR3 loop spans 13 amino acids. The germline gives CDR1 SGHDT, CDR2 YYEEEE. The CDR3 protein is CASSSRRGGEQFF. As DNA, the CDR3 is TGTGCCAGCAGCTCCCGGAGGGGCGGGGAGCAGTTCTTC.

This rearrangement joins TRBV28 to TRBJ1-4; 8 positions agree with TRBD1. There are 12 residues in the CDR3. The V gene's germline CDR1 is MDHEN and CDR2 SYDVKM. J was trimmed by 10 bases and V by 6 bases; bases with no gene match: 4. The CDR3 DNA follows: TGTGCCAGCAGCCTACAGGGGGTAAAACTGTTTTTT. Encoded protein: CASSLQGVKLFF.

The V gene is TRBV25-1, the J gene TRBJ1-1, with 8 positions matching TRBD1. The ends lost 6 bases at V and 7 bases at J; junction bases unmatched: 10. The germline V gene encodes CDR1 MGHDK and CDR2 SYGVNS. This CDR3 is built from 14 residues. The CDR3 nucleotides read TGTGCCAGCAGCAGAGTAGGACAGGGCTATGAAGCTTTCTTT. It specifies CASSRVGQGYEAFF. Combining the CDR3 with reference TRBV25-1 and TRBJ1-1 gives the whole variable domain EADIYQTPRYLVIGTGKKITLECSQTMGHDKMYWYQQDPGMELHLIHYSYGVNSTEKGDLSSESTVSRIRTEHFPLTLESARPSHTSQYLCASSRVGQGYEAFFGQGTRLTVV.

This rearrangement joins TRBV10-2 to TRBJ2-5, with D maybe TRBD1 (6 bases). The CDR3 has 12 residues. CDR1 is WSHSY, CDR2 SAAADI, per germline. V dropped 6 bases and J dropped 3 bases, with 8 bases sitting between them. The CDR3 DNA reads TGCGCCAGCAGACCAGGGGAAGAGACCCAGTACTTC. It yields the protein CASRPGEETQYF.

The chain carries TRBV6-1 and TRBJ1-5, with TRBD1 matching over 8 bases. V was clipped by 3 bases and J by 2 bases; unmatched bases: 6. The CDR3 is 16 residues long. CDR1 and CDR2 from the germline V gene are MNHNS and SASEGT. The CDR3 loop is CASSEWTGQGNQPQHF. In DNA form, the CDR3 reads TGTGCCAGCAGTGAGTGGACAGGGCAGGGCAATCAGCCCCAGCATTTT.

The rearrangement links TRBV2 to TRBJ1-2; TRBD1 agrees at 8 bases. This CDR3 spans 13 amino acids. Germline lookup yields CDR1 SNHLY and CDR2 FYNNEI. With 8 bases clipped from V and 8 bases from J, the junction kept 10 bases outside the gene matches. This chain's CDR3 is CASPDRGRGGYTF. The CDR3, as DNA: TGTGCCAGCCCCGACAGGGGAAGAGGAGGCTACACCTTC. Looking up the rest from reference TRBV2 and TRBJ1-2 gives the full variable domain: EPEVTQTPSHQVTQMGQEVILRCVPISNHLYFYWYRQILGQKVEFLVSFYNNEISEKSEIFDDQFSVERPDGSNFTLKIRSTKLEDSAMYFCASPDRGRGGYTFGSGTRLTVV.

This clone is a singleton in its sample. The CDR3, as DNA: TGTGCCAGCAGTTTATTAGGGACAGCTTACAATCAGCCCCAGCATTTT. Translating it yields CASSLLGTAYNQPQHF. The V and J genes are TRBV28 and TRBJ1-5; TRBD1 agrees at 7 bases. The junction had 6 bases not matched to a gene; V was cut back by 1 base and J by 3 bases. Germline loops: CDR1 MDHEN, CDR2 SYDVKM. The CDR3 has 16 amino acids. The complete variable domain, with remaining parts taken from reference TRBV28 and TRBJ1-5, reads DVKVTQSSRYLVKRTGEKVFLECVQDMDHENMFWYRQDPGLGLRLIYFSYDVKMKEKGDIPEGYSVSREKKERFSLILESASTNQTSMYLCASSLLGTAYNQPQHFGDGTRLSIL.

The rearrangement uses TRBV5-1 and TRBJ2-5; TRBD2 matches at 15 bases. There are 19 residues in the CDR3. V shed 2 bases and J 0 bases; nucleotides not matched to a gene: 8. Germline CDR1 and CDR2: SGHRS and YFSETQ. The CDR3, as DNA: TGCGCCAGCAGCTTATGGACTAGCGGGAGGGATCCGTACCAAGAGACCCAGTACTTC. Its translation is CASSLWTSGRDPYQETQYF.

This clone was detected only once. The J gene is TRBJ1-4, the V gene TRBV2, with D possibly TRBD1 on 5 matching bases. Germline loops: CDR1 SNHLY, CDR2 FYNNEI. This CDR3 spans 13 amino acids. Trimming took off 4 bases at V and 5 bases at J, with 8 bases between the two ends. The CDR3 nucleotides are TGTGCCAGCAGTGGGGGCGCCAATGAAAAACTGTTTTTT. It is translated as CASSGGANEKLFF.

The chain carries TRBV28 and TRBJ2-1; 7 bases fit TRBD2. Germline CDR1 and CDR2: MDHEN and SYDVKM. CDR3 length equals 16 residues. J lost 12 bases, V lost 2 bases, and 16 bases had no gene match. The CDR3 DNA is TGTGCCAGCAGTTTAGGCCAGCGGGGCCTCTCTGGAGGGCAGTTCTTC. This gives the protein CASSLGQRGLSGGQFF.

V usage is TRBV28 and J usage is TRBJ1-1; 8 bases align to TRBD1. The V segment lost 4 bases and the J segment 8 bases; nucleotides outside the gene matches: 9. The germline V gene encodes CDR1 MDHEN and CDR2 SYDVKM. This CDR3 comprises 14 residues. This CDR3 reads CASSSWTGKKEAFF. The CDR3 DNA follows: TGTGCCAGCAGTTCTTGGACAGGGAAGAAAGAAGCTTTCTTT.

This clone was seen a single time. The rearrangement joins TRBV6-1 to TRBJ2-4; D ambiguous. The CDR3 runs to 13 residues. Germline values: CDR1 MNHNS, CDR2 SASEGT. V gave up 4 bases and J gave up 5 bases, with 9 bases separating them. The DNA for the CDR3 is TGTGCCAGCAGTGCTTCAGGCCAAAACATTCAGTACTTC. The encoded protein is CASSASGQNIQYF.

This clone came up once. The rearrangement links TRBV7-3 to TRBJ2-7; 7 bases align to TRBD2. This CDR3 contains 15 residues. V was clipped by 1 base and J by 3 bases; unmatched bases: 6. Germline V CDR1 and CDR2: SGHTA, FQGTGA. The CDR3 region is CASSLIPGRNYEQYF. The CDR3 nucleotides are TGTGCCAGCAGCTTAATTCCCGGGAGGAACTACGAGCAGTACTTC.

The chain uses TRBV5-4 and TRBJ1-3; D is perhaps TRBD1 (6 bases). Trimming shortened V by 1 base and J by 2 bases, and 10 bases separated the two germline ends. Germline CDR1 reads SGHNT; CDR2 reads YYREEE (reference sequence). CDR3 length: 15 residues. The CDR3 loop reads CASSLYTGTGNTIYF. The CDR3 nucleotides read TGTGCCAGCAGCTTGTACACAGGGACTGGAAACACCATATATTTT.

This clone was counted once. This chain connects TRBV6-1 to TRBJ1-2; TRBD1 is a possible D gene (6 bases). CDR1 and CDR2 (germline): MNHNS, SASEGT. This CDR3 spans 15 amino acids. V was clipped by 6 bases and J by 4 bases, with 18 bases between them. The CDR3 DNA sequence: TGTGCCAGCAGGACCAATGAGAACAGGGCCTATGGCTACACCTTC. This codes for CASRTNENRAYGYTF.

Only a few counts were recorded for this clone. The V and J genes are TRBV27 and TRBJ2-2, with D tentatively TRBD1 (6 bases). Trimming took off 10 bases at V and 0 bases at J, with 15 bases between the two ends. Germline loops: CDR1 MNHEY, CDR2 SMNVEV (reference sequence). The length of the CDR3 is 15 residues. CDR3 sequence reads: CATTRTAANTGELFF. CDR3 coding DNA: TGTGCCACCACTCGGACAGCCGCGAACACCGGGGAGCTGTTTTTT.

Here the CDR3 DNA reads TGCGCCAGCAGCTCGGCAGGGGGTAACTATGGCTACACCTTC. It specifies CASSSAGGNYGYTF. The rearrangement uses TRBV5-1 and TRBJ1-2; 7 bases line up with TRBD1. The CDR3 runs 14 residues. CDR1 and CDR2 (germline): SGHRS, YFSETQ. The V gene end was trimmed by 3 bases and the J gene end by 1 base; junction bases not matched to a gene: 3.

The V gene is TRBV5-1, the J gene TRBJ2-3; 10 nucleotides align to TRBD2. The CDR3 has 18 amino acids. Losses at the gene ends were 3 bases for V and 2 bases for J; bases not matched to a gene: 12. Germline CDR1 is SGHRS and CDR2 is YFSETQ. The CDR3 sequence is CASSWEGSGGPPTDTQYF. CDR3 sequence (DNA): TGCGCCAGCAGCTGGGAGGGTAGCGGGGGGCCCCCCACAGATACGCAGTATTTT.

This chain joins TRBV11-3 and TRBJ2-3; 12 nucleotides match TRBD2. This CDR3 contains 15 residues. In germline, CDR1 is SGHNT, CDR2 YENEEA. Unmatched junction bases numbered 3, after V lost 5 bases and J lost 3 bases. The CDR3 loop reads CASSPSGGETDTQYF. CDR3 coding DNA: TGTGCCAGCAGCCCTAGCGGGGGGGAAACAGATACGCAGTATTTT.

The rearrangement links TRBV7-8 to TRBJ2-3; TRBD2 aligns across 8 bases. This CDR3 is built from 14 residues. Per germline, CDR1 SGHVS and CDR2 FQNEAQ. J was trimmed by 3 bases and V by 6 bases; bases with no gene match: 5. As DNA, the CDR3 is TGTGCCAGCAGGACTAGCGTCGGTACAGATACGCAGTATTTT. It encodes CASRTSVGTDTQYF.

Comment on this clone: A junction end diverges from the germline sequence, so it may reflect a read error. The gene calls are TRBV7-7 and TRBJ2-7, with a tentative D call TRBD1 (6 bases). CDR3 length: 15 residues. The germline gives CDR1 SSHAT, CDR2 FNYEAQ (reference sequence). The CDR3 reads CASSPNRDKSYEQYF. CDR3 DNA: TGTGCTAGCAGTCCCAATCGGGACAAGTCCTACGAGCAGTACTTC.

The rearrangement links TRBV27 to TRBJ2-1; weak D call: TRBD2 (5 bases). The CDR3 extends over 18 amino acids. CDR1 and CDR2 from the germline V gene are MNHEY and SMNVEV (reference sequence). V was pared by 2 bases and J by 0 bases, with 17 bases between. The CDR3 DNA reads as TGTGCCAGCAGTTTAAGGTTGAGGGAGAGGCGCTCCTACAATGAGCAGTTCTTC. Its protein is CASSLRLRERRSYNEQFF.

V gene TRBV5-1 combines with J gene TRBJ2-5, with a tentative D call TRBD2 (6 bases). This CDR3 comprises 15 residues. Trimming left V 4 bases short and J 5 bases short, with 18 bases between. In germline, CDR1 is SGHRS, CDR2 YFSETQ. CDR3 amino acids: CASSHSDGGSETQYF. The CDR3 bases are TGCGCCAGCAGCCATTCTGACGGGGGATCCGAGACCCAGTACTTC.

Comment on this clone: Other DNA sequences in this sample translate to the same CDR3. The chain combines TRBV5-4 with TRBJ1-5; D unclear. Trimming stripped 0 bases from V and 2 bases from J, with 6 bases between. The CDR3 spans 14 residues. Germline V gives CDR1 SGHNT, CDR2 YYREEE (reference sequence). CDR3 in DNA: TGTGCCAGCAGCTTGGGAGGCGGCAATCAGCCCCAGCATTTT. It encodes CASSLGGGNQPQHF.